The rows below give T cell receptor beta chains drawn from one sample of a study of T cell repertoires in cytomegalovirus infection. MiXCR, applied by TCRdb to the reads, yields one record per CDR3 protein. The sample holds about 460,000 distinct CDR3 sequences; about 11% are singletons and the top ten take 9.5% to 13%. The sample taken for sequencing was PBMCs. The source is a human donor in good health (CMV status not recorded). Some clones in this sample may be carry-over from other donors' samples. Both conserved end residues are part of each CDR3. Fields, in order: V gene, CDR3 length, clone size, J gene, D gene, CDR3 DNA, CDR3 protein. D genes are given only for firm matches. For some rows the clone size is stated as once, few or many, or as a class when expanded; others skip it.

v_gene: TRBV7-9
len: 14
abundance: NA
j_gene: TRBJ1-2
d_gene: NA
CDR3nt: TGTGCCAGCACTCCGAGTGGGACCACAAATGGCTACACCTTC
CDR3aa: CASTPSGTTNGYTF

v_gene: TRBV29-1
len: 14
abundance: few
j_gene: TRBJ2-5
d_gene: NA
CDR3nt: TGCAGCGTTGAACTAGCGACGGCTCAAGAGACCCAGTACTTC
CDR3aa: CSVELATAQETQYF

v_gene: TRBV28
len: 15
abundance: NA
j_gene: TRBJ2-7
d_gene: NA
CDR3nt: TGTGCCAGCAGTTTGGGAAAAGGTGGCAACTACGAGCAGTACTTC
CDR3aa: CASSLGKGGNYEQYF

v_gene: TRBV11-3
len: 17
abundance: NA
j_gene: TRBJ2-7
d_gene: NA
CDR3nt: TGTGCCAGCAGCCTCGGACTCCCCTACTCGGGCCGGGGGGAGCAGTACTTC
CDR3aa: CASSLGLPYSGRGEQYF

v_gene: TRBV14
len: 12
abundance: many
j_gene: TRBJ1-3
d_gene: NA
CDR3nt: TGTGCCAGCAGCCAACCTGGAAACACCATATATTTT
CDR3aa: CASSQPGNTIYF

v_gene: TRBV7-4
len: 13
abundance: many
j_gene: TRBJ1-2
d_gene: NA
CDR3nt: TGTGCCAGCAGCTTAGCGTCAGGGGAGGGCTACACCTTC
CDR3aa: CASSLASGEGYTF

v_gene: TRBV7-9
len: 13
abundance: few
j_gene: TRBJ1-2
d_gene: NA
CDR3nt: TGTGCCAGCAGCTCGGGAAGCCGCTATGGCTACACCTTC
CDR3aa: CASSSGSRYGYTF

v_gene: TRBV20-1
len: 12
abundance: NA
j_gene: TRBJ2-1
d_gene: NA
CDR3nt: TGCAGTTCAATCGGGTCTTACAATGAGCAGTTCTTC
CDR3aa: CSSIGSYNEQFF

v_gene: TRBV7-8
len: 17
abundance: many
j_gene: TRBJ1-3
d_gene: NA
CDR3nt: TGTGCCAGCAGCTTAGAAAGGGTGGACACGGCTGGAAACACCATATATTTT
CDR3aa: CASSLERVDTAGNTIYF

v_gene: TRBV28
len: 14
abundance: many
j_gene: TRBJ1-2
d_gene: NA
CDR3nt: TGTGCCAGCAGTTTCGCAGGGGAGAACTATGGCTACACCTTC
CDR3aa: CASSFAGENYGYTF

v_gene: TRBV28
len: 14
abundance: many
j_gene: TRBJ1-4
d_gene: NA
CDR3nt: TGTGCCAGCAGTTTATGGACAGCACATGAAAAACTGTTTTTT
CDR3aa: CASSLWTAHEKLFF

v_gene: TRBV2
len: 12
abundance: many
j_gene: TRBJ1-1
d_gene: NA
CDR3nt: TGTGCCAGCCGCGGGGAGTACACTGAAGCTTTCTTT
CDR3aa: CASRGEYTEAFF

v_gene: TRBV11-2
len: 17
abundance: many
j_gene: TRBJ2-3
d_gene: TRBD1
CDR3nt: TGTGCCAGCAGCTTATTCCGCGACAGGGTCGGAACAAATACGCAGTATTTT
CDR3aa: CASSLFRDRVGTNTQYF

v_gene: TRBV20-1
len: 13
abundance: many
j_gene: TRBJ2-7
d_gene: NA
CDR3nt: TGCAGTGCTAGGTTCGCGGAGACCTACGAGCAGTACTTC
CDR3aa: CSARFAETYEQYF

v_gene: TRBV28
len: 16
abundance: many
j_gene: TRBJ1-6
d_gene: NA
CDR3nt: TGTGCCAGCAGTTGGGGACTTTTGAGGGCCAATTCACCCCTCCACTTT
CDR3aa: CASSWGLLRANSPLHF

v_gene: TRBV5-1
len: 15
abundance: NA
j_gene: TRBJ2-6
d_gene: NA
CDR3nt: TGCGCCAGCAGCTTGGTTCACTCTGGGGCCAACGTCCTGACTTTC
CDR3aa: CASSLVHSGANVLTF

v_gene: TRBV20-1
len: 13
abundance: NA
j_gene: TRBJ1-2
d_gene: NA
CDR3nt: TGCAGTGCTAGGCACAGGGTCCGCTATGGCTACACCTTC
CDR3aa: CSARHRVRYGYTF

v_gene: TRBV7-2
len: 14
abundance: many
j_gene: TRBJ1-4
d_gene: NA
CDR3nt: TGTGCCAGCAGCTTAATACAGGGTTCAGAAAAACTGTTTTTT
CDR3aa: CASSLIQGSEKLFF

v_gene: TRBV20-1
len: 14
abundance: many
j_gene: TRBJ1-6
d_gene: NA
CDR3nt: TGCAGTGCTAGGTACAGACTCGAGAATTCACCCCTCCACTTT
CDR3aa: CSARYRLENSPLHF

v_gene: TRBV29-1
len: 15
abundance: NA
j_gene: TRBJ2-6
d_gene: NA
CDR3nt: TGCAGCGTTGAAGAGGGCGGCTCTGGGGCCAACGTCCTGACTTTC
CDR3aa: CSVEEGGSGANVLTF

v_gene: TRBV18
len: 15
abundance: few
j_gene: TRBJ1-2
d_gene: NA
CDR3nt: TGTGCCAGCTCACCACCGGGGGGGGAATCGTCTGGCTACACCTTC
CDR3aa: CASSPPGGESSGYTF

v_gene: TRBV5-4
len: 14
abundance: few
j_gene: TRBJ2-5
d_gene: NA
CDR3nt: TGTGCCAGCAGCTTGAAGGCAGCCGAGGAGACCCAGTACTTC
CDR3aa: CASSLKAAEETQYF

v_gene: TRBV7-3
len: 16
abundance: many
j_gene: TRBJ2-1
d_gene: TRBD1
CDR3nt: TGTGCCAGCAGCTTACAAGGGACAGGGGTGTACAATGAGCAGTTCTTC
CDR3aa: CASSLQGTGVYNEQFF

v_gene: TRBV29-1
len: 13
abundance: many
j_gene: TRBJ1-4
d_gene: TRBD1
CDR3nt: TGCAGCGTGCTACAGGGGAGTCGCGAAAAACTGTTTTTT
CDR3aa: CSVLQGSREKLFF

v_gene: TRBV27
len: 15
abundance: many
j_gene: TRBJ1-1
d_gene: TRBD1
CDR3nt: TGTGCCAGCACCCCCCAGGGGGGGCTCGTCACTGAAGCTTTCTTT
CDR3aa: CASTPQGGLVTEAFF

v_gene: TRBV12-3/TRBV12-4
len: 11
abundance: few
j_gene: TRBJ2-5
d_gene: NA
CDR3nt: TGTGCCAGCAGTTCGACCCGGGACGCTTACTTC
CDR3aa: CASSSTRDAYF

v_gene: TRBV4-1
len: 14
abundance: many
j_gene: TRBJ2-3
d_gene: TRBD2
CDR3nt: TGCGCCAGCAGTACGGGAGGGCTCACAGATACGCAGTATTTT
CDR3aa: CASSTGGLTDTQYF

v_gene: TRBV18
len: 14
abundance: many
j_gene: TRBJ1-1
d_gene: NA
CDR3nt: TGTGCCAGCTCACCACGGCCGGGTGGCACTGAAGCTTTCTTT
CDR3aa: CASSPRPGGTEAFF

v_gene: TRBV11-2
len: 12
abundance: NA
j_gene: TRBJ2-5
d_gene: NA
CDR3nt: TGTGCCAGCAGCTTACAGAAGGAGACCCAGTACTTC
CDR3aa: CASSLQKETQYF

v_gene: TRBV5-5
len: 14
abundance: many
j_gene: TRBJ2-3
d_gene: TRBD1
CDR3nt: TGTGCCAGCAGCTTGGCCCCCGGACAGGAACGAGGTCATTTT
CDR3aa: CASSLAPGQERGHF

v_gene: TRBV7-9
len: 15
abundance: many
j_gene: TRBJ2-7
d_gene: TRBD1
CDR3nt: TGTGCCAGCAGCCCGGGACAGGGGAGAATCTACGAGCAGTACTTC
CDR3aa: CASSPGQGRIYEQYF

v_gene: TRBV2
len: 13
abundance: NA
j_gene: TRBJ2-3
d_gene: NA
CDR3nt: TGTGCCAGCAAAACCGCCGGGGTAGATACGCAGTATTTT
CDR3aa: CASKTAGVDTQYF

v_gene: TRBV4-1
len: 13
abundance: NA
j_gene: TRBJ1-5
d_gene: NA
CDR3nt: TGCGCCAGCAGCCAAGGACACAATCAGCCCCAGCATTTT
CDR3aa: CASSQGHNQPQHF